Below, 20 T cell receptor beta chains from the same sample are listed, as sequenced in a study of shared clonotypes between healthy human individuals. Data came from immunoSEQ multiplex PCR; TCRdb stores just in-frame clones and leaves some out. The sample includes some 2.1 million clones, approximately 94% of them seen just once. Positive CCR7 selection of CD45RO-negative cells yielded the naive CD8 cells, and terminally differentiated effector memory CD45RA+ cells were excluded. The specimen sequenced was naive CD8+ T cells sorted from blood. Source of these receptors: a man younger than 30 in good health.

A remark on this clone: The sample contains more than one DNA sequence encoding this CDR3. The chain links TRBV19 to TRBJ2-3; D unresolved. Germline CDR1 and CDR2: LNHDA and SQIVND (reference sequence). The CDR3 runs 13 residues. V lost 4 bases and J 1 base, leaving 6 bases between the germline ends. CDR3 region: CASSTLGTDTQYF. CDR3 DNA sequence: TGTGCCAGTAGTACCCTTGGCACAGATACGCAGTATTTT.

V is TRBV2 and J is TRBJ2-5; 12 bases map to TRBD1. This CDR3 region has 15 residues. Germline CDR1 SNHLY, CDR2 FYNNEI. V gave up 4 bases and J gave up 4 bases; unmatched junction bases: 4. This CDR3 reads CASSAGTGGVETQYF. CDR3 nucleotide sequence: TGTGCCAGCAGTGCCGGGACAGGGGGCGTAGAGACCCAGTACTTC.

This clone was recorded once. The chain is built from TRBV4-1 and TRBJ1-1; TRBD1 matches at 8 bases. The CDR3 spans 16 residues. Germline CDR1 is MGHRA and CDR2 is YSYEKL. Germline trimming cut 1 base from V and 0 bases from J; bases unmatched to any gene: 4. In nucleotides, the CDR3 is TGCGCCAGCAGCCAAGTCTACAGGGGGATGAACACTGAAGCTTTCTTT. Its protein product is CASSQVYRGMNTEAFF.

The gene calls are TRBV5-4 and TRBJ2-7; 8 bases are a match to TRBD1. This CDR3 comprises 16 residues. Losses at the gene ends were 1 base for V and 2 bases for J; bases not matched to a gene: 8. Germline lookup yields CDR1 SGHNT and CDR2 YYREEE (reference sequence). CDR3 sequence reads: CASSLYGTGGTYEQYF. The CDR3 DNA reads as TGTGCCAGCAGCTTGTACGGGACAGGAGGGACCTACGAGCAGTACTTC.

CDR3 in amino acids: CASGPFAGGPNEQFF. CDR3 DNA sequence: TGCGCCAGCGGCCCGTTTGCGGGGGGACCCAATGAGCAGTTCTTC. The chain joins TRBV5-1 to TRBJ2-1; TRBD2 agrees at 8 bases. The CDR3 has 15 residues. CDR1 and CDR2 (germline): SGHRS, YFSETQ. The J segment lost 6 bases and the V segment lost 7 bases, leaving 12 bases of the junction unmatched.

The V gene is TRBV27, the J gene TRBJ1-2; TRBD1 aligns across 7 bases. Germline assignment: CDR1 MNHEY and CDR2 SMNVEV (reference sequence). Germline trimming cut 8 bases from V and 8 bases from J; bases unmatched to any gene: 8. CDR3 length: 12 amino acids. The CDR3 spells CASHTGDGGYTF. The CDR3, as DNA: TGTGCCAGCCATACAGGGGATGGAGGCTACACCTTC.

V is TRBV27 and J is TRBJ1-1, with a possible D match to TRBD1 (5 bases). CDR3 length: 15 residues. The germline V gene has CDR1 MNHEY and CDR2 SMNVEV (reference sequence). Trimming took 5 bases from V and 6 from J, leaving 19 bases between them. The CDR3 nucleotides are TGTGCCAGCAGTCCCCTGGGACCGCTTAGTTCTGAAGCTTTCTTT. Its translation: CASSPLGPLSSEAFF.

The chain is built from TRBV29-1 and TRBJ2-1, with D maybe TRBD2 (5 bases). V was shortened by 4 bases and J by 0 bases, with 16 bases between the two germline ends. The germline V gene has CDR1 SQVTM and CDR2 ANQGSEA. The CDR3 extends over 16 amino acids. CDR3 loop: CSVVASWIGSYNEQFF. CDR3 nucleotide sequence: TGCAGCGTTGTGGCTAGCTGGATCGGCTCCTACAATGAGCAGTTCTTC.

This clone was recorded once. This sample also contains other DNA sequences that code for the same CDR3. The CDR3 reads CASSFTGANSPLHF. CDR3 DNA: TGTGCCAGCAGTTTCACAGGGGCGAATTCACCCCTCCACTTT. The rearrangement uses TRBV27 and TRBJ1-6; TRBD1 aligns across 7 bases. CDR1 and CDR2 from the germline V gene are MNHEY and SMNVEV (reference sequence). The CDR3 is 14 amino acids. Unmatched junction bases numbered 3, after V lost 3 bases and J lost 7 bases.

This chain connects TRBV27 to TRBJ1-2; TRBD1 might be the D (5 bases). Germline CDR1 and CDR2: MNHEY and SMNVEV (reference sequence). Between the trimmed V and J ends, which lost 2 bases and 4 bases, there was a span of 20 bases. This CDR3 spans 17 amino acids. The CDR3 DNA reads TGTGCCAGCAGTTTAGGAGGATTAGTGGTCGGGACCTATGGCTACACCTTC. Residues: CASSLGGLVVGTYGYTF.

V usage is TRBV5-4 and J usage is TRBJ2-7, with D maybe TRBD1 (6 bases). V was shortened by 4 bases and J by 0 bases, with 14 bases between the two germline ends. Germline CDR1 reads SGHNT; CDR2 reads YYREEE (reference sequence). CDR3 length: 15 residues. The CDR3 loop reads CASSPSTGSSYEQYF. The CDR3 nucleotides are TGTGCCAGCAGCCCCAGCACAGGGAGCTCCTACGAGCAGTACTTC. Variable domain in full (rest from reference TRBV5-4 and TRBJ2-7): ETGVTQSPTHLIKTRGQQVTLRCSSQSGHNTVSWYQQALGQGPQFIFQYYREEENGRGNFPPRFSGLQFPNYSSELNVNALELDDSALYLCASSPSTGSSYEQYFGPGTRLTVT.

J is TRBJ2-2 and V is TRBV7-6; TRBD2 aligns across 7 bases. The trim removed 1 base at V and 4 bases at J, leaving 9 bases unmatched. CDR1 SGHVS and CDR2 FNYEAQ come from the germline V gene. This CDR3 comprises 17 residues. The CDR3 coding sequence is TGTGCCAGCAGCTTAGATAGCGGGTGGGTCGTCACCGGGGAGCTGTTTTTT. Amino acid sequence: CASSLDSGWVVTGELFF.

This sequence joins TRBV18 and TRBJ2-7; 12 bases map to TRBD2. J gave up 5 bases and V 6 bases, and 14 bases lay outside the gene matches. The CDR3 is made up of 17 amino acids. Germline V gene sequence: CDR1 KGHSH, CDR2 LQKENI. In DNA, the CDR3 is TGTGCCAGCTCGCCGGGACTAGCGGGCGCCGATATCGACGAGCAGTACTTC. Translated: CASSPGLAGADIDEQYF.

The chain uses TRBV7-9 and TRBJ1-2; no clear D gene. Per the germline V gene, CDR1 is SEHNR and CDR2 is FQNEAQ (reference sequence). The CDR3 has 14 amino acids. Trimming removed 5 bases from V and 1 base from J, with 11 bases in between. The CDR3 loop reads CASSPRADNYGYTF. Written as DNA, the CDR3 is TGTGCCAGCAGCCCCCGGGCAGATAACTATGGCTACACCTTC.

The rearrangement uses TRBV21-1 and TRBJ1-2; the D segment call TRBD1 is taken from the table without a DNA check. TRBV21-1 is deemed a pseudogene. CDR3 size: 18 residues. The CDR3 reads CASSKALFGTGRNYGYTF. The CDR3 nucleotides are TGTGCCAGCAGCAAAGCGCTCTTCGGGACAGGGAGAAACTATGGCTACACCTTC.

Regarding this clone: Other DNA sequences within the sample encode an identical CDR3. This rearrangement joins TRBV27 to TRBJ2-1; D is uncertain. The germline V gene encodes CDR1 MNHEY and CDR2 SMNVEV (reference sequence). Trimming took off 2 bases at V and 7 bases at J, with 9 bases between the two ends. CDR3 size: 13 residues. Here the CDR3 DNA reads TGTGCCAGCAGTTTAGATCGAGGAAATGAGCAGTTCTTC. Protein product: CASSLDRGNEQFF.

This sequence joins TRBV6-1 and TRBJ1-1; D may be TRBD1 (5 bases). The CDR3 loop spans 14 amino acids. Germline V gives CDR1 MNHNS, CDR2 SASEGT. V lost 6 bases, J lost 0 bases, and 11 bases lay in between. The CDR3 reads CASSQTEMNTEAFF. The CDR3 DNA reads as TGTGCCAGCAGCCAGACAGAAATGAACACTGAAGCTTTCTTT.

The CDR3 DNA is TGTGCCAGTAGGCCGTTCCAGAACACCGGGGAGCTGTTTTTT. Amino acid sequence: CASRPFQNTGELFF. V and J are TRBV19 and TRBJ2-2; D call uncertain. The CDR3 is 14 amino acids. The V gene lost 6 bases and the J gene lost 1 base, with 9 bases spanning the gap. Per germline, CDR1 LNHDA and CDR2 SQIVND (reference sequence).

The chain employs TRBV5-6 and TRBJ1-1; possibly TRBD1 for D (5 bases). CDR1 is SGHDT and CDR2 is YYEEEE in the germline V gene. The CDR3 consists of 12 residues. Trimming cost V 4 bases and J 7 bases, with 11 bases left between them. The CDR3 nucleotides are TGTGCCAGCAGCGATGGGACCAATGAAGCTTTCTTT. Translating it yields CASSDGTNEAFF.

Concerning this clone itself: In the same sample, other DNA sequences code for this CDR3. The chain links TRBV30 to TRBJ1-1; D ambiguous. With 2 bases removed from V and 1 base from J, the gap between germline ends came to 8 bases. CDR1 is GTSNPN and CDR2 is SVGIG in the germline V gene (reference sequence). The CDR3 has 13 residues. The CDR3 loop reads CAWSPRENTEAFF. CDR3 coding DNA: TGTGCCTGGAGTCCTCGGGAGAACACTGAAGCTTTCTTT.